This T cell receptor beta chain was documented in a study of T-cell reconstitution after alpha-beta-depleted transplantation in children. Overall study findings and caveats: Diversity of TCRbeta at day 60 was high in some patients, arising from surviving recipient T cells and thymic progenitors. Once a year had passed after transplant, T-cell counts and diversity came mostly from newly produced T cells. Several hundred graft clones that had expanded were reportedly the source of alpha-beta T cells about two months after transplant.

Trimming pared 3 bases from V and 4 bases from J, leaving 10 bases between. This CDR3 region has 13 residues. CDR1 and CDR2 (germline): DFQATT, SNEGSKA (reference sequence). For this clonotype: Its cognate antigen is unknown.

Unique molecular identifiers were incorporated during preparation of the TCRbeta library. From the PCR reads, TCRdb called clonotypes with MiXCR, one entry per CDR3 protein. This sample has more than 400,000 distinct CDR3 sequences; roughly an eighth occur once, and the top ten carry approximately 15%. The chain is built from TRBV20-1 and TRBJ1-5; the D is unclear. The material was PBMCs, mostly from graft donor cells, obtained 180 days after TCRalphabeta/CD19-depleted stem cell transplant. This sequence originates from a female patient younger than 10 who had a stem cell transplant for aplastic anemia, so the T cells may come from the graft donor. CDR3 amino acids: CSASPRTNQPQHF. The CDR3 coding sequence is TGCAGTGCTAGCCCTCGAACTAATCAGCCCCAGCATTTT.